This T cell receptor (beta chain) stems from a study of T cells in Graves' hyperthyroidism and ophthalmopathy. Thyroid ultrasound and orbital computed tomography, with clinical symptoms and serum thyroxine and TRAb, informed diagnoses. The J segment lost 6 bases and the V segment lost 5 bases, leaving 12 bases of the junction unmatched. The CDR3 runs 16 residues. CDR1 and CDR2 (germline): MDHEN, SYDVKM. Worth noting for this clonotype: What it recognizes is unknown.

The study's findings and limits: In the blood, most expanded thyroid clonotypes above 0.001 appeared as well.

RNA transcripts served as the template for amplifying TCR beta CDR3 regions. First-round RT-PCR with HTBI primers amplified the TCR CDR3 region. From the multiplex PCR reads, TCRdb called clonotypes with MiXCR, one entry per CDR3 protein. The table lists approximately 690,000 distinct CDR3 sequences, roughly 15% of them singletons, with around an eighth in the top ten. The V gene is TRBV28, the J gene TRBJ2-3, with 9 bases fitting TRBD2. The TCR was taken from a woman aged 45 to 65 with Graves' ophthalmopathy. The sample comprised blood. CDR3 sequence reads: CASSGIAGVGRDTQYF. CDR3 in DNA: TGTGCCAGCAGTGGAATAGCGGGAGTGGGGAGGGATACGCAGTATTTT. Variable domain in full (rest from reference TRBV28 and TRBJ2-3): DVKVTQSSRYLVKRTGEKVFLECVQDMDHENMFWYRQDPGLGLRLIYFSYDVKMKEKGDIPEGYSVSREKKERFSLILESASTNQTSMYLCASSGIAGVGRDTQYFGPGTRLTVL.